The clone carrying this TCR beta chain was seen ten or more times. Its antigen is currently unknown. The CDR3 contains 14 residues. CDR1 is SGDLS, CDR2 YYNGEE, per germline. The V and J ends lost 4 bases and 3 bases, in that order; junction bases with no gene match: 4. TCRdb re-derived calls from the 5' RACE reads in MiXCR, one entry per CDR3 protein. This table has 250,000 to 350,000 distinct CDR3 sequences, 3.5% to 5% appearing once. This specimen belongs to a study of T cells after yellow fever vaccination. Findings of the study overall: The appearance of a small share of clonotypes in both CD4 and CD8 compartments was observed. Bulk-population clonotypes that are abundant could appear as contaminants in FACS-sorted repertoires.

The chain couples TRBV9 to TRBJ2-1; TRBD2 matches at 7 bases. The TCR originated in a man between 18 and 29 years old who received the YFV17D yellow fever vaccine. The input for sequencing was PBMCs, taken 15 days after the yellow fever booster vaccination. The CDR3 coding sequence is TGTGCCAGCAGCCCCAGCGGGGTCTACAATGAGCAGTTCTTC. Protein: CASSPSGVYNEQFF. Full variable domain (missing parts from reference TRBV9 and TRBJ2-1): DSGVTQTPKHLITATGQRVTLRCSPRSGDLSVYWYQQSLDQGLQFLIQYYNGEERAKGNILERFSAQQFPDLHSELNLSSLELGDSALYFCASSPSGVYNEQFFGPGTRLTVL.